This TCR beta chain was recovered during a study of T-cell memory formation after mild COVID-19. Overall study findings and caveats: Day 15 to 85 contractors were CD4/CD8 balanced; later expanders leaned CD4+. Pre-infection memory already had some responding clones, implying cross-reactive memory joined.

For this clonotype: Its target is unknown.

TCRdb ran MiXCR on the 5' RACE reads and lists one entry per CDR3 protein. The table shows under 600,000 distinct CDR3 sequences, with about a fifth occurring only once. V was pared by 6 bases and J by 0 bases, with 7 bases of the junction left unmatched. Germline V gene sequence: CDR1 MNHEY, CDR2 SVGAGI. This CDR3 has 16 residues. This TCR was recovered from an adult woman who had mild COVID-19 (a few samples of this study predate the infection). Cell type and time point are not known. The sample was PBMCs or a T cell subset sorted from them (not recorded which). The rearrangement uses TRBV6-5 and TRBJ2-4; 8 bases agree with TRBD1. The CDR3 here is CASRADRGLAKNIQYF. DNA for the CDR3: TGTGCCAGCAGAGCCGACAGGGGATTAGCCAAAAACATTCAGTACTTC.